The 15 T cell receptor beta chains given below trace back to one sample, sequenced in a study of T cell repertoires in cytomegalovirus infection. Which antigens these TCRs recognize remains unknown. TCRdb re-called the reads through MiXCR, storing one row per CDR3 protein. This sample has about 150,000 distinct CDR3 sequences; 30% to 40% occur once, and the top ten carry about 50%. The sample here was CD8+ T cells from cultured PBMCs, taken from culture after CMV antigen stimulation. These receptors originate from a human donor in good health (CMV status not recorded). Some clones in this sample may be carry-over from other donors' samples.

The genes are TRBV5-6 and TRBJ1-4; D is uncertain. The CDR3 is 14 residues long. V shed 0 bases and J shed 6 bases, with 9 bases lying between them. CDR1 and CDR2 from the germline V gene are SGHDT and YYEEEE. The CDR3: CASSLGQQDEKLFF. CDR3 nucleotide sequence: TGTGCCAGCAGCTTGGGGCAGCAGGATGAAAAACTGTTTTTT.

Comment on this clonotype: A read error is possible here, since a much larger clone lies one base away. The rearrangement links TRBV23-1 to TRBJ1-2; D call uncertain. TRBV23-1 is labeled an ORF, and its function is uncertain. The CDR3 consists of 16 residues. V was trimmed by 8 bases and J by 0 bases, leaving 19 bases between them. For the CDR3, the DNA is TGCGCCAGCCCCCAGGTCTTTAAGGGATCTAACTATGGCTACACCTTC. Its translation is CASPQVFKGSNYGYTF.

This clonotype has a count of ten or more. V is TRBV7-9 and J is TRBJ2-7; D is undetermined. The CDR3 runs to 13 residues. Between the trimmed V and J ends, which lost 4 bases and 3 bases, there was a span of 10 bases. Germline CDR1 SEHNR, CDR2 FQNEAQ (reference sequence). Written as DNA, the CDR3 is TGTGCCAGCAGCTGGGCCACGAGCTACGAGCAGTACTTC. This encodes CASSWATSYEQYF.

The rearrangement links TRBV11-2 to TRBJ2-3; TRBD2 matches at 8 bases. J gave up 2 bases and V 0 bases, and 7 bases lay outside the gene matches. This CDR3 has 17 residues. Germline CDR1 is SGHAT and CDR2 is FQNNGV. In nucleotides, the CDR3 is TGTGCCAGCAGCTTAGAAGCTAGCGGGTGGACCACAGATACGCAGTATTTT. It yields the protein CASSLEASGWTTDTQYF. The complete variable domain, with remaining parts taken from reference TRBV11-2 and TRBJ2-3, reads EAGVAQSPRYKIIEKRQSVAFWCNPISGHATLYWYQQILGQGPKLLIQFQNNGVVDDSQLPKDRFSAERLKGVDSTLKIQPAKLEDSAVYLCASSLEASGWTTDTQYFGPGTRLTVL.

The rearrangement joins TRBV7-9 to TRBJ1-1; D is uncertain. Germline-derived CDR1 and CDR2 are SEHNR and FQNEAQ (reference sequence). Trimming stripped 2 bases from V and 2 bases from J, with 15 bases between. The CDR3 has 16 amino acids. The CDR3 reads CASSLWPAPLNTEAFF. DNA for the CDR3: TGTGCCAGCAGCTTATGGCCAGCCCCCTTAAACACTGAAGCTTTCTTT.

CDR3 bases: TGTGCCAGCGGTCAGGGCATGAACACTGAAGCTTTCTTT. As protein: CASGQGMNTEAFF. The chain is built from TRBV9 and TRBJ1-1, with D perhaps TRBD1 (5 bases). Trimming cost V 7 bases and J 0 bases, with 10 bases left between them. This CDR3 spans 13 amino acids. Germline CDR1 reads SGDLS; CDR2 reads YYNGEE.

The chain couples TRBV12-3 or TRBV12-4 to TRBJ2-3; a weak D match, TRBD2 (6 bases). The CDR3 is 15 amino acids. Trimming pared 2 bases from V and 6 bases from J, leaving 15 bases between. CDR3 in amino acids: CASSLTRGQGDTQYF. In nucleotides, the CDR3 is TGTGCCAGCAGTTTAACGCGGGGCCAAGGGGATACGCAGTATTTT.

The V gene is TRBV3-1, the J gene TRBJ2-5; maybe TRBD1 (5 bases). The CDR3 is 16 residues long. V lost 1 base and J 2 bases, leaving 14 bases between the germline ends. Germline lookup yields CDR1 LGHDT and CDR2 YNNKEL (reference sequence). DNA for the CDR3: TGTGCCAGCAGCCAAGTAGGGCAGGGCAATCAAGAGACCCAGTACTTC. Translation gives CASSQVGQGNQETQYF.

The chain combines TRBV12-3 or TRBV12-4 with TRBJ2-1; D uncertain. This CDR3 comprises 13 residues. Trimming removed 5 bases at V and 4 bases at J, with 9 bases between. The CDR3 loop reads CASSPQNYNEQFF. The CDR3 coding sequence is TGTGCCAGCAGTCCTCAGAATTACAATGAGCAGTTCTTC.

The chain employs TRBV6-5 and TRBJ2-1; 7 bases align to TRBD2. The V gene end was trimmed by 2 bases and the J gene end by 5 bases; junction bases not matched to a gene: 3. The CDR3 extends over 14 amino acids. The V gene's germline CDR1 is MNHEY and CDR2 SVGAGI. The CDR3 region is CASSYASGNNEQFF. The CDR3 DNA sequence: TGTGCCAGCAGTTACGCTAGCGGAAACAATGAGCAGTTCTTC.

The chain recombines TRBV7-3 with TRBJ1-5; 10 bases map to TRBD1. Per germline, CDR1 SGHTA and CDR2 FQGTGA. The CDR3 extends over 19 amino acids. V trimming: 8 bases; J trimming: 0 bases; junction bases outside the gene matches: 16. Here the CDR3 DNA reads TGTGCCAGCCACTTAACCGGGACAGGGGATGAATATAGCAATCAGCCCCAGCATTTT. Its protein is CASHLTGTGDEYSNQPQHF.

This clonotype has a handful of counts. The CDR3 is CASSLAGGPNEKLFF. DNA for the CDR3: TGTGCCAGCAGTTTAGCAGGGGGCCCGAATGAAAAACTGTTTTTT. The chain couples TRBV28 to TRBJ1-4; the match to TRBD1 covers 8 bases. CDR1 MDHEN and CDR2 SYDVKM come from the germline V gene. The length of the CDR3 is 15 residues. The V segment lost 2 bases and the J segment 5 bases; nucleotides outside the gene matches: 4.

The V and J genes are TRBV10-3 and TRBJ2-7; 7 bases map to TRBD1. V shed 2 bases, J shed 6 bases, and the junction held 4 bases outside the gene matches. Per germline, CDR1 ENHRY and CDR2 SYGVKD. This CDR3 spans 13 amino acids. Here the CDR3 reads CAISEDRAFEQYF. CDR3 DNA: TGTGCCATCAGTGAGGACAGGGCGTTCGAGCAGTACTTC.

This clonotype was recorded a few times. The rearrangement links TRBV29-1 to TRBJ1-1; D not certain. Trimming took off 8 bases at V and 4 bases at J, with 23 bases between the two ends. The length of the CDR3 is 15 residues. CDR1 is SQVTM, CDR2 ANQGSEA, per germline. CDR3 DNA sequence: TGCAGCATATCTCCCCTTGACATTCCCCCCACTGAAGCTTTCTTT. It translates to CSISPLDIPPTEAFF.

The table lists this clonotype with a few counts. This CDR3 is CAISELGTPNQPQHF. CDR3 nucleotide sequence: TGTGCCATCAGTGAATTAGGGACACCCAATCAGCCCCAGCATTTT. The chain uses TRBV10-3 and TRBJ1-5; a possible D gene is TRBD1 (6 bases). This CDR3 spans 15 amino acids. CDR1 ENHRY and CDR2 SYGVKD come from the germline V gene. Trimming stripped 3 bases from V and 3 bases from J, with 12 bases between.